Detailed here is one TCR beta chain. Its antigen is undetermined. This sample was included in a study of T cell repertoires in cytomegalovirus infection. Study as a whole: Selection of CMV epitopes for the study included recently identified HLA-C-restricted and well-studied HLA-B-restricted ones. CMV infection together with matching HLA type was indicated by public TCR beta signatures. Study-level findings and limits: CMV-specific HLA-C-restricted TCR beta clonotypes dominated the ex vivo response. The study identified carriers of CMV plus the relevant HLA from cumulative public TCR beta family frequency.

One entry per CDR3 protein, called by TCRdb with MiXCR from the reads. The repertoire holds roughly 700,000 distinct CDR3 sequences, with roughly 33% as singletons. The CDR3 is 12 amino acids. Germline CDR1 reads DFQATT; CDR2 reads SNEGSKA (reference sequence). Trimming pared 6 bases from V and 8 bases from J, leaving 13 bases between. This receptor was taken from a human donor in good health (CMV status not recorded). Some clones in this sample may be carry-over from other donors' samples. The rearrangement links TRBV20-1 to TRBJ1-4, with a weak D call TRBD1 (5 bases). The sample was cultured PBMCs, taken from culture after CMV antigen stimulation. DNA for the CDR3: TGCAGTGCCCCGGTAGGGGAGGAAAAACTGTTTTTT. Translating it yields CSAPVGEEKLFF.